The 27 T cell receptor beta chains below were found in one sample sequenced in a study of blood T cell repertoires in COVID-19. Data came from immunoSEQ multiplex PCR; TCRdb stores just in-frame clones and leaves some out. The profile shows more than 200,000 clones, around 86% of them singletons. Sequencing used peripheral blood. All receptors derive from a man aged 45-60 years with COVID-19, enrolled during active disease.

This chain joins TRBV2 and TRBJ2-7, with D perhaps TRBD1 (5 bases). Germline CDR1 and CDR2: SNHLY and FYNNEI. The germline V and J ends were trimmed by 5 bases and 3 bases, with 8 bases remaining between them. This CDR3 contains 12 residues. The chain's CDR3 is CASSTDSYEQYF. CDR3 DNA sequence: TGTGCCAGCAGTACCGACAGCTACGAGCAGTACTTC.

The V gene is TRBV6-5, the J gene TRBJ2-2, with TRBD1 identical over 7 bases. Germline V CDR1 and CDR2: MNHEY, SVGAGI. The CDR3 runs to 15 residues. V shed 7 bases and J 0 bases; nucleotides not matched to a gene: 5. The CDR3, as DNA: TGTGCCAGCACCCCGGGACAGACGAACACCGGGGAGCTGTTTTTT. It is translated as CASTPGQTNTGELFF.

The chain links TRBV4-1 to TRBJ2-7, with 8 positions matching TRBD1. V lost 4 bases to trimming and J lost 3 bases; unmatched junction nucleotides: 5. The CDR3 extends over 14 amino acids. Per germline, CDR1 MGHRA and CDR2 YSYEKL. This chain's CDR3 is CASSPGQAGYEQYF. The CDR3 coding sequence is TGCGCCAGCAGCCCGGGACAGGCGGGCTACGAGCAGTACTTC.

The chain uses TRBV7-8 and TRBJ2-3; 10 bases line up with TRBD2. Germline lookup yields CDR1 SGHVS and CDR2 FQNEAQ. Germline trimming cut 2 bases from V and 5 bases from J; bases unmatched to any gene: 4. The CDR3 totals 15 residues. The CDR3 region is CASSLLAGGGDTQYF. The DNA for the CDR3 is TGTGCCAGCAGCTTATTAGCGGGGGGAGGAGATACGCAGTATTTT.

J is TRBJ1-1 and V is TRBV5-5, with a tentative D call TRBD1 (6 bases). The germline V and J ends were trimmed by 3 bases and 1 base, with 16 bases remaining between them. The CDR3 has 16 residues. Looked up from germline, CDR1 is SGHKS and CDR2 is YYEKEE (reference sequence). In DNA, the CDR3 is TGTGCCAGCAGCTCCAACGCAGCGACAGGGAACACTGAAGCTTTCTTT. Translating gives CASSSNAATGNTEAFF.

The rearrangement links TRBV10-2 to TRBJ2-1; 10 nucleotides line up with TRBD2. This CDR3 has 16 amino acids. Germline V gives CDR1 WSHSY, CDR2 SAAADI. With V trimmed by 0 bases and J by 7 bases, 6 bases remained unmatched. Written as DNA, the CDR3 is TGCGCCAGCAGTGAGTCGGGGTCTAGCGGGAGAAATGAGCAGTTCTTC. Translated, it gives CASSESGSSGRNEQFF.

V and J are TRBV6-5 and TRBJ1-4, with 8 bases lining up with TRBD1. The J segment lost 6 bases and the V segment lost 2 bases, leaving 5 bases of the junction unmatched. Germline V CDR1 and CDR2: MNHEY, SVGAGI. The length of the CDR3 is 15 residues. The CDR3 sequence: CASSYQGAGDEKLFF. The CDR3 nucleotides read TGTGCCAGCAGTTACCAGGGGGCGGGCGATGAAAAACTGTTTTTT.

This chain uses TRBV5-8 with TRBJ1-1; 11 bases are shared with TRBD1. The CDR3 spans 14 residues. Trimming at V came to 5 bases and at J to 5 bases, leaving 5 bases not matched to a gene. Germline V CDR1 and CDR2: SGHTS, YDEGEE. CDR3 sequence: CASSSGTGGTEAFF. As DNA, the CDR3 is TGTGCCAGCAGTTCCGGGACAGGGGGGACTGAAGCTTTCTTT.

J is TRBJ1-1 and V is TRBV18; D call uncertain. Germline lookup yields CDR1 KGHSH and CDR2 LQKENI. Trimming cost V 4 bases and J 3 bases, with 15 bases left between them. This CDR3 is built from 15 residues. CDR3 DNA: TGTGCCAGCTCACTGCTCGGGGAGTCCGACACTGAAGCTTTCTTT. Its translation: CASSLLGESDTEAFF.

The J gene is TRBJ2-7, the V gene TRBV29-1; 7 nucleotides align to TRBD2. The V gene end was trimmed by 7 bases and the J gene end by 1 base; junction bases not matched to a gene: 7. Germline loops: CDR1 SQVTM, CDR2 ANQGSEA. CDR3 length equals 13 residues. The CDR3 sequence: CSAESGTSYEQYF. As DNA, the CDR3 is TGCAGCGCAGAAAGCGGGACGTCCTACGAGCAGTACTTC.

V usage is TRBV28 and J usage is TRBJ2-3; D perhaps matches TRBD1 (5 bases). Germline V gives CDR1 MDHEN, CDR2 SYDVKM. This CDR3 contains 13 residues. Between the trimmed V and J ends, which lost 5 bases and 4 bases, there was a span of 10 bases. This CDR3 is CASSPQGADTQYF. Here the CDR3 DNA reads TGTGCCAGCAGTCCCCAAGGGGCAGATACGCAGTATTTT.

As for this clone: A much larger clone lies a single base off, so this may be a read error. CDR3 DNA: TGCGCCAGCAGCCAACAGGGGGACACTGAAGCTTTCTTT. Translated: CASSQQGDTEAFF. This rearrangement joins TRBV4-3 to TRBJ1-1; 7 bases align to TRBD1. With 2 bases clipped from V and 3 bases from J, the junction kept 0 bases outside the gene matches. Germline CDR1 LGHNA, CDR2 YSLEER. The CDR3 loop spans 13 amino acids.

CDR3 amino acids: CASSGQGPYEQYF. CDR3 coding DNA: TGTGCCAGCAGTGGACAGGGCCCCTACGAGCAGTACTTC. The chain carries TRBV2 and TRBJ2-7; the match to TRBD1 covers 7 bases. There are 13 residues in the CDR3. The J segment lost 2 bases and the V segment lost 4 bases, leaving 2 bases of the junction unmatched. Germline V gives CDR1 SNHLY, CDR2 FYNNEI.

This clone was seen a single time. The CDR3 here is CASSLGGQGVVEQYF. The DNA of the CDR3 is TGTGCCAGCAGCTTGGGGGGCCAGGGGGTGGTCGAGCAGTACTTC. The chain couples TRBV5-6 to TRBJ2-7; 7 positions agree with TRBD1. The germline gives CDR1 SGHDT, CDR2 YYEEEE. The CDR3 runs to 15 residues. Trimming took 0 bases from V and 6 from J; bases not matched to a gene: 9.

The chain has TRBV7-9 and TRBJ1-2, with 7 bases matching TRBD1. The CDR3 is 15 residues long. V lost 4 bases to trimming and J lost 0 bases; unmatched junction nucleotides: 5. In germline, CDR1 is SEHNR, CDR2 FQNEAQ (reference sequence). The CDR3 is CASSSGQTTNYGYTF. CDR3 nucleotides: TGTGCCAGCAGCTCGGGACAGACAACTAACTATGGCTACACCTTC.

The rearrangement uses TRBV7-9 and TRBJ1-6; 8 nucleotides match TRBD1. CDR3 length equals 18 residues. V shed 1 base, J shed 10 bases, and the junction held 15 bases outside the gene matches. CDR1 and CDR2 (germline): SEHNR, FQNEAQ (reference sequence). CDR3 sequence reads: CASSLGQGASQGLSPLHF. In DNA, the CDR3 is TGTGCCAGCAGCTTAGGTCAGGGGGCAAGCCAGGGTTTGTCACCCCTCCACTTT.

This chain links TRBV7-3 with TRBJ2-3, with a possible D match to TRBD1 (5 bases). V lost 3 bases and J 0 bases, leaving 7 bases between the germline ends. Germline values: CDR1 SGHTA, CDR2 FQGTGA. The CDR3 extends over 14 amino acids. CDR3 amino acids: CASSLQGSTDTQYF. The CDR3 DNA follows: TGTGCCAGCAGCTTGCAGGGAAGCACAGATACGCAGTATTTT.

In its sample, this clone was seen a few times. V usage is TRBV4-1 and J usage is TRBJ2-6; TRBD1 matches at 8 bases. After removal of 3 bases from V and 2 bases from J, the junction contained 3 bases not matched to a gene. This CDR3 comprises 16 residues. Germline-derived CDR1 and CDR2 are MGHRA and YSYEKL. CDR3 loop: CASSQDRDTGANVLTF. The CDR3 nucleotides read TGCGCCAGCAGCCAGGACAGGGACACTGGGGCCAACGTCCTGACTTTC.

V and J are TRBV12-5 and TRBJ1-5; the D gene is possibly TRBD1 (5 bases). Germline V gene lookup returns CDR1 LGHNT and CDR2 FRNRAP. This CDR3 has 13 amino acids. V was trimmed by 7 bases and J by 4 bases, leaving 11 bases between them. The CDR3 DNA follows: TGTGCTAGTGCCCACGGGGGAAATCAGCCCCAGCATTTT. Protein product: CASAHGGNQPQHF.

About this clone: Other DNA variants within this sample encode the same CDR3. The rearrangement links TRBV10-3 to TRBJ2-7, with D unclear. This CDR3 spans 11 amino acids. The V end lost 2 bases, the J end lost 4 bases, and 3 bases lay between the germline ends. The V gene's germline CDR1 is ENHRY and CDR2 SYGVKD. The DNA of the CDR3 is TGTGCCATCAGTGAGCGGTACGAGCAGTACTTC. Encoded protein: CAISERYEQYF.

The CDR3 loop is CASSLPTRGEQFF. CDR3 DNA sequence: TGCGCCAGCAGCTTACCAACAAGGGGTGAGCAGTTCTTC. The chain recombines TRBV5-1 with TRBJ2-1; tentative D call: TRBD1 (5 bases). The V gene's germline CDR1 is SGHRS and CDR2 YFSETQ. V was shortened by 2 bases and J by 9 bases, with 12 bases between the two germline ends. The CDR3 has 13 amino acids.

This clone occurred a few times. The chain couples TRBV18 to TRBJ2-5, with 7 bases aligning to TRBD1. J was trimmed by 5 bases and V by 1 base; bases with no gene match: 7. The V gene's germline CDR1 is KGHSH and CDR2 LQKENI. The CDR3 covers 15 residues. The CDR3 DNA sequence: TGTGCCAGCTCACCACAGTCAGGGGGAGTGGAGACCCAGTACTTC. Translating gives CASSPQSGGVETQYF.

This clone was counted a few times. The chain recombines TRBV7-9 with TRBJ1-1, with 7 bases matching TRBD1. The CDR3 covers 12 residues. The J segment lost 8 bases and the V segment lost 3 bases, leaving 3 bases of the junction unmatched. CDR1 SEHNR and CDR2 FQNEAQ come from the germline V gene (reference sequence). The CDR3 nucleotides are TGTGCCAGCAGCTTTGGGACAGAAGAAGCTTTCTTT. Protein: CASSFGTEEAFF.

This clone has just one count. The V and J genes are TRBV9 and TRBJ2-1; 8 nucleotides align to TRBD1. The CDR3 has 15 residues. The J segment lost 2 bases and the V segment lost 2 bases, leaving 3 bases of the junction unmatched. CDR1 and CDR2 from the germline V gene are SGDLS and YYNGEE. CDR3: CASSVDRGAYNEQFF. CDR3 DNA sequence: TGTGCCAGCAGCGTTGACAGGGGCGCCTACAATGAGCAGTTCTTC.

The chain carries TRBV4-2 and TRBJ1-6; D is undetermined. This CDR3 spans 15 amino acids. Germline assignment: CDR1 LGHNA and CDR2 YNFKEQ. Trimming took 0 bases from V and 8 from J, leaving 11 bases between them. The CDR3 DNA reads TGTGCCAGCAGCCAAGATCCAACGAGTGATTCACCCCTCCACTTT. Its protein product is CASSQDPTSDSPLHF.

This clone was seen only once. The V and J genes are TRBV29-1 and TRBJ2-7; D unresolved. V lost 2 bases to trimming and J lost 0 bases, with 11 bases between them. The CDR3 has 14 amino acids. Germline CDR1 SQVTM, CDR2 ANQGSEA. CDR3 residues: CSVEIPSSSYEQYF. The CDR3 nucleotides are TGCAGCGTTGAAATCCCGTCTAGCTCCTACGAGCAGTACTTC.

The CDR3 sequence: CASSRLAGTYEQYF. The CDR3 DNA is TGCGCCAGCAGTCGACTAGCGGGAACCTACGAGCAGTACTTC. The chain joins TRBV23-1 to TRBJ2-7; 11 bases fit TRBD2. TRBV23-1 is an open reading frame, and its role is uncertain. J lost 2 bases, V lost 4 bases, and 1 base had no gene match. The CDR3 has 14 amino acids.